The 20 T cell receptor beta chains below come from one sample, sequenced in a study of T-cell memory formation after mild COVID-19. TCRdb processed the 5' RACE reads anew with MiXCR; each CDR3 protein has one entry. The data hold more than 350,000 distinct CDR3 sequences, with about 15% observed a single time. The sequenced material came from PBMCs or a T cell subset sorted from them (not recorded which). The origin of the receptors is a man between 18 and 35 years old who had mild COVID-19 (a few samples of this study predate the infection). Cell type and time point are not known.

This clonotype was observed a handful of times. The chain joins TRBV6-2 or TRBV6-3 to TRBJ2-2, with 10 nucleotides matching TRBD2. The CDR3 loop spans 17 amino acids. Trimming took 4 bases from V and 0 from J; bases not matched to a gene: 5. Germline values: CDR1 MNHEY, CDR2 SVGEGT. The CDR3 region has the DNA TGTGCCAGCAGTTCAGCTCTAGCGGGAGCGAACACCGGGGAGCTGTTTTTT. Translation gives CASSSALAGANTGELFF.

The chain joins TRBV18 to TRBJ2-7; the match to TRBD1 covers 11 bases. Germline CDR1 reads KGHSH; CDR2 reads LQKENI. This CDR3 contains 15 residues. V dropped 6 bases and J dropped 2; count of bases not matched to a gene: 6. The CDR3 region is CASSLGQGATYEQYF. In DNA, the CDR3 is TGTGCCAGCTCCCTAGGACAGGGGGCGACCTACGAGCAGTACTTC. Together with reference TRBV18 and TRBJ2-7, the CDR3 gives the full variable domain: NAGVMQNPRHLVRRRGQEARLRCSPMKGHSHVYWYRQLPEEGLKFMVYLQKENIIDESGMPKERFSAEFPKEGPSILRIQQVVRGDSAAYFCASSLGQGATYEQYFGPGTRLTVT.

The CDR3 here is CASEGDRTRNEQFF. CDR3 sequence (DNA): TGTGCCAGCGAGGGGGACAGGACGAGAAATGAGCAGTTCTTC. J is TRBJ2-1 and V is TRBV21-1; the listed D gene, TRBD1, was not tested against the DNA. TRBV21-1 is shown as a pseudogene. CDR3 length equals 14 residues.

There are a few counts of this clonotype. The J gene is TRBJ2-5, the V gene TRBV5-1; 7 bases map to TRBD2. Trimming cost V 3 bases and J 4 bases; bases outside gene matches: 6. This CDR3 is 14 amino acids long. CDR1 and CDR2 from the germline V gene are SGHRS and YFSETQ. The CDR3 loop is CASSSDGGTETQYF. Written as DNA, the CDR3 is TGCGCCAGCAGCTCCGACGGGGGGACAGAGACCCAGTACTTC.

This clonotype was counted between two and nine times. The genes are TRBV12-3 or TRBV12-4 and TRBJ1-4; 7 bases map to TRBD1. Trimming at V came to 1 base and at J to 0 bases, leaving 2 bases not matched to a gene. This CDR3 has 16 residues. The CDR3: CASSLEGAPTNEKLFF. The DNA for the CDR3 is TGTGCCAGCAGTTTAGAGGGGGCACCAACTAATGAAAAACTGTTTTTT.

This clonotype showed up many times. The rearrangement uses TRBV18 and TRBJ2-3; perhaps TRBD2 as D (5 bases). Germline V gene lookup returns CDR1 KGHSH and CDR2 LQKENI. V shed 6 bases and J shed 6 bases, with 10 bases lying between them. The CDR3 loop spans 12 amino acids. Here the CDR3 DNA reads TGTGCCAGCTCGTCAGGCGGGGATACGCAGTATTTT. Protein sequence: CASSSGGDTQYF.

This clonotype was seen a few times. The gene calls are TRBV20-1 and TRBJ2-5; D is unresolved. Per germline, CDR1 DFQATT and CDR2 SNEGSKA (reference sequence). V shed 0 bases and J shed 1 base, with 9 bases lying between them. The CDR3 loop spans 14 amino acids. CDR3 nucleotide sequence: TGCAGTGCTAGAGATTTAAGGATCCAAGAGACCCAGTACTTC. Amino acids: CSARDLRIQETQYF.

The rearrangement links TRBV20-1 to TRBJ2-7; tentative D call: TRBD2 (6 bases). In germline, CDR1 is DFQATT, CDR2 SNEGSKA (reference sequence). Trimming removed 0 bases at V and 0 bases at J, with 12 bases between. The CDR3 extends over 15 amino acids. CDR3 region: CSARDWGVGSYEQYF. The CDR3 DNA sequence: TGCAGTGCTAGAGATTGGGGGGTCGGCTCCTACGAGCAGTACTTC.

This clonotype appeared a few times. The chain is built from TRBV28 and TRBJ1-1; 10 nucleotides match TRBD1. V lost 6 bases and J lost 10; bases outside the gene matches: 8. Looked up from germline, CDR1 is MDHEN and CDR2 is SYDVKM. The CDR3 runs 13 residues. Here the CDR3 DNA reads TGTGCCAGCAGCTCCCGGGACAGGGGACGAGCTTTCTTT. Its translation: CASSSRDRGRAFF.

This clonotype was seen only a few times. J is TRBJ2-2 and V is TRBV6-2 or TRBV6-3; D is unresolved. This CDR3 comprises 11 residues. Germline V lookup: CDR1 MNHEY, CDR2 SVGEGT. The V end lost 7 bases, the J end lost 6 bases, and 6 bases lay between the germline ends. The CDR3 nucleotides read TGTGCCAGCATTTTCTCCGGGGAGCTGTTTTTT. This codes for CASIFSGELFF.

This clonotype was seen more than once but under ten times. The chain couples TRBV7-6 to TRBJ2-7; possible D gene TRBD1, 5 bases. The germline V gene encodes CDR1 SGHVS and CDR2 FNYEAQ. The V end lost 5 bases, the J end lost 2 bases, and 16 bases lay between the germline ends. The CDR3 spans 15 residues. DNA of the CDR3: TGTGCCAGCAGCCCAGTCGGGCAGGGAACCTACGAGCAGTACTTC. Protein sequence: CASSPVGQGTYEQYF.

This chain joins TRBV4-1 and TRBJ1-2; perhaps TRBD1 as D (6 bases). Trimming left V 4 bases short and J 4 bases short, with 19 bases between. CDR1 MGHRA and CDR2 YSYEKL come from the germline V gene. The CDR3 runs 16 residues. CDR3 coding DNA: TGCGCCAGCAGCCCAACACAGGGATTTACGTTCTATGGCTACACCTTC. It yields the protein CASSPTQGFTFYGYTF.

This clonotype has more than one count but fewer than ten. The rearrangement uses TRBV25-1 and TRBJ2-3, with D possibly matching TRBD2 (6 bases). This CDR3 region has 13 residues. CDR1 and CDR2 (germline): MGHDK, SYGVNS. Trimming pared 7 bases from V and 6 bases from J, leaving 14 bases between. The CDR3 loop is CASTSAGGDTQYF. DNA of the CDR3: TGTGCCAGCACAAGTGCTGGAGGGGATACGCAGTATTTT.

This clonotype was detected only a few times. The J gene is TRBJ2-5, the V gene TRBV3-1; a weak D match, TRBD1 (6 bases). V lost 3 bases and J lost 1, with 12 bases in between. Germline CDR1 LGHDT, CDR2 YNNKEL (reference sequence). The CDR3 is 15 amino acids. CDR3 residues: CASSHPGTTQETQYF. The CDR3 bases are TGTGCCAGCAGCCACCCAGGGACAACCCAAGAGACCCAGTACTTC.

This clonotype was seen a few times. This sequence joins TRBV12-3 or TRBV12-4 and TRBJ2-1; D may match TRBD1 or TRBD2 (5 bases each). This CDR3 comprises 14 residues. Trimming removed 4 bases from V and 0 bases from J, with 7 bases in between. The CDR3 reads CASSWGSSYNEQFF. In DNA form, the CDR3 reads TGTGCCAGCAGTTGGGGGAGCTCCTACAATGAGCAGTTCTTC.

This clonotype has only a few counts. V and J are TRBV5-1 and TRBJ1-4, with 7 bases fitting TRBD1. Germline values: CDR1 SGHRS, CDR2 YFSETQ. This CDR3 is built from 15 residues. The V gene end was trimmed by 4 bases and the J gene end by 8 bases; junction bases not matched to a gene: 11. CDR3 in amino acids: CASSDGSRGQEKLFF. As DNA, the CDR3 is TGCGCCAGCAGCGATGGCTCTAGGGGACAGGAAAAACTGTTTTTT.

The V and J genes are TRBV7-3 and TRBJ2-3; D is tentatively TRBD1 or TRBD2 (5 bases each). The CDR3 runs to 14 residues. Trimming cost V 4 bases and J 4 bases, with 12 bases left between them. CDR1 and CDR2 from the germline V gene are SGHTA and FQGTGA. In DNA, the CDR3 is TGTGCCAGCAGCTCCCAGTCGGGGCCAGATACGCAGTATTTT. The encoded protein is CASSSQSGPDTQYF.

The chain employs TRBV9 and TRBJ1-2; no clear D. CDR1 SGDLS and CDR2 YYNGEE come from the germline V gene. Trimming removed 3 bases from V and 3 bases from J, with 15 bases in between. The CDR3 covers 15 residues. The CDR3 coding sequence is TGTGCCAGCAGCGCTCCCGGGGTACCATACTATGGCTACACCTTC. This codes for CASSAPGVPYYGYTF.

This rearrangement joins TRBV9 to TRBJ1-4, with 7 bases that match TRBD1. The V gene's germline CDR1 is SGDLS and CDR2 YYNGEE. The J segment lost 3 bases and the V segment lost 3 bases, leaving 8 bases of the junction unmatched. This CDR3 region has 16 residues. The CDR3 region has the DNA TGTGCCAGCAGCGCGCATCAGGGGGAAGCTAATGAAAAACTGTTTTTT. It specifies CASSAHQGEANEKLFF.

This clonotype was seen only once. The V call is TRBV4-1, the J call TRBJ2-1; 10 nucleotides line up with TRBD1. This CDR3 spans 16 amino acids. The V gene end was trimmed by 0 bases and the J gene end by 7 bases; junction bases not matched to a gene: 6. Germline assignment: CDR1 MGHRA and CDR2 YSYEKL. This CDR3 is CASSQEPGTGENEQFF. The CDR3 DNA follows: TGCGCCAGCAGCCAAGAACCCGGGACAGGGGAGAATGAGCAGTTCTTC.